This TCR beta chain was retrieved from a study of T cell responses to AZD1222 COVID-19 vaccine. The data were produced by immunoSEQ multiplex PCR, yet TCRdb's version contains in-frame clones alone and is incomplete. The sample lists some 150,000 clones, 85% to 90% occurring once. The CDR3 has 13 amino acids. Between the trimmed V and J ends, which lost 1 base and 8 bases, there was a span of 14 bases. CDR1 is GTSNPN and CDR2 is SVGIG in the germline V gene (reference sequence). The source was peripheral blood, collected 28 days after the second dose of the MenACWY control vaccine. The sequence came from an adult who received the MenACWY meningococcal vaccine as a control. The rearrangement links TRBV30 to TRBJ1-2, with D tentatively TRBD1 (6 bases). CDR3 sequence reads: CAWSARTVLGYTF. CDR3 sequence (DNA): TGTGCCTGGAGTGCGAGGACAGTCCTCGGCTACACCTTC.